This TCR beta chain was recovered during a study of blood T cell repertoires in COVID-19 (dated by TCRdb to the early 2020s). Regarding the study in general: Collaborator samples came from the United States, Italy and Spain and covered acute and convalescent phases of COVID-19. The repertoires were made available in a free public database intended to serve as a resource for research on the immune response to SARS-CoV-2. A de-identified subject ID, COVID-19 status, age in years and sex were almost always included in the sample metadata. Where available, HLA class I and class II types were obtained from metadata supplied by the sample provider rather than from assay-based typing. Subjects who had been exposed to COVID-19, were actively infected with it, or had recovered from it provided the deeply sampled blood TCRbeta repertoires that made up the dataset. The prospective study material was composed of cDNA or gDNA derived from T cells, B-cell-depleted T cells, or PBMCs. The samples were drawn from two sources: the first 160 participants of the ongoing ImmuneRACE study, and 950 to 1,500 subjects contributed by 6 global collaborators. Overall results and qualifications from the work: How much clinical and demographic metadata was included differed by source and by participant, and the metadata was provided uncurated.

Participants in the prospective study were aged roughly 18 to 90 years, lived in 20 to 25 United States geographic areas, and enrolled through a virtual design. In the prospective study, cohorts were assigned on the basis of participant-reported clinical history obtained from a screening survey and a study questionnaire. In the prospective study, whole blood, serum and a nasopharyngeal or oropharyngeal swab were collected from each participant by mobile phlebotomists. Over a roughly 2-month period, participants in the prospective study had the option of providing additional blood draws and questionnaires. Before DNA extraction, blood samples from the prospective study were shipped at room temperature or frozen. The immunoSEQ Assay, a bias-controlled multiplex PCR, was used to amplify TCRbeta CDR3 regions from genomic DNA. The paper's processing steps were these. The number of nucleated cells in each sample was estimated by amplification of reference gene primers within the assay. Sequence reads were collapsed and filtered to measure the absolute abundance of every unique TCRbeta CDR3 rearrangement. For each sample, productive Simpson clonality was calculated as the square root of Simpson's diversity index across productive rearrangements. Sourced from immuneACCESS, this table was stored by TCRdb with only in-frame sequences that have V and J called. A share of the clones is absent; for the studies checked, an unresolved V gene accounts for under half, and the remainder has no known explanation. V and J calls and clone size are given by that table; D and trimming were obtained from the DNA. This sample lists about 240,000 clones; approximately 90% were detected once. The top ten constitute 2.6% of the sample.

Counted from cysteine to phenylalanine, this CDR3 has 18 amino acids. Left in the record is the CDR3 DNA by itself, 54 bases read in frame from the first base. The germline V gene (reference sequence) gives CDR1 as LNHDA and CDR2 as SQIVND. At the junction V is shortened by 3 bases and J by 0 bases; bases outside the gene matches: 10. A note on this clone: Its antigen specificity is not known. No base-level quality is on record; no much larger clone is a single base apart.

The source material was PBMCs or T cells enriched from blood (not recorded which). Recombination joined TRBV19 with TRBJ2-1; 8 middle bases align to TRBD2. The TCR originated in a woman in her 30s with acute COVID-19. The nucleotide sequence is TGTGCCAGTAGTATTGAGGCGGGGGGCCCGAGCTCCTACAATGAGCAGTTCTTC. Its protein product is CASSIEAGGPSSYNEQFF.